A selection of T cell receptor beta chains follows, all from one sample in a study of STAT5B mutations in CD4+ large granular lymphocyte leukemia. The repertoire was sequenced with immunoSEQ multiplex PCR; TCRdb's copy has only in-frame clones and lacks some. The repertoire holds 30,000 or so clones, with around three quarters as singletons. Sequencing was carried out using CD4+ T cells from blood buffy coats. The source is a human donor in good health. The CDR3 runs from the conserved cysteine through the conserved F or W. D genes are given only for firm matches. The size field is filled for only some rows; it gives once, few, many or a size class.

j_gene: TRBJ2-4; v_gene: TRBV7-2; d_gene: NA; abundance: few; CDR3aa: CASSSASLDLGAKNIQYF; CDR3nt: TGTGCCAGCAGCTCAGCTTCTCTAGACCTGGGGGCCAAAAACATTCAGTACTTC
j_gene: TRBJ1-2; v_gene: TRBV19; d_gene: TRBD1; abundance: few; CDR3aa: CASSLDRGDYGYTF; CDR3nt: TGTGCCAGTAGTTTGGACAGGGGAGACTATGGCTACACCTTC
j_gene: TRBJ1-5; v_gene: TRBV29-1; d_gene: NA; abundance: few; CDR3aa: CSAGGFEQPQHF; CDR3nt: TGCAGCGCTGGTGGGTTCGAGCAGCCCCAGCATTTT
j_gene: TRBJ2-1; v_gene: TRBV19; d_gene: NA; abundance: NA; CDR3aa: CASTRTGREPEQFF; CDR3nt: TGTGCCAGTACCAGGACAGGGAGGGAACCTGAGCAGTTCTTC
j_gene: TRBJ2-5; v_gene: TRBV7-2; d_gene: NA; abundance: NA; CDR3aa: CASSRPKETQYF; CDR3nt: TGTGCCAGCAGCCGGCCGAAAGAGACCCAGTACTTC
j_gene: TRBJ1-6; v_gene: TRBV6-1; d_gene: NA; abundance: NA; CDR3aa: CASGDSRSYNSPLHF; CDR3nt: TGTGCCAGCGGCGACTCTCGCTCCTATAATTCACCCCTCCACTTT
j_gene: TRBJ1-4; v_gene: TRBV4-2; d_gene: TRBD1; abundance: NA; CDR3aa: CASSRRAGTGTNEKLFF; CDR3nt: TGTGCCAGCAGCCGCAGGGCCGGGACAGGAACTAATGAAAAACTGTTTTTT
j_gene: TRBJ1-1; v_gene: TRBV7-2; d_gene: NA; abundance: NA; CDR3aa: CASSFGGTVNTEAFF; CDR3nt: TGTGCCAGCAGCTTTGGGGGAACGGTGAACACTGAAGCTTTCTTT
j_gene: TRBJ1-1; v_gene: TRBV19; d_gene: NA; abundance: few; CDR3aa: CASSHRDTEAFF; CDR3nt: TGTGCCAGTAGCCACAGGGACACTGAAGCTTTCTTT
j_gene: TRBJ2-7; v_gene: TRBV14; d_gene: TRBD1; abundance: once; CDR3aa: CASSPQGQGGKDYEQYF; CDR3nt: TGTGCCAGCAGCCCCCAAGGTCAAGGGGGCAAGGACTACGAGCAGTACTTC
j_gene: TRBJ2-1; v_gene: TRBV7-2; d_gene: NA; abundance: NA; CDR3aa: CASSLSGSFYNEQFF; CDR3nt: TGTGCCAGCAGCTTAAGCGGTTCGTTCTACAATGAGCAGTTCTTC
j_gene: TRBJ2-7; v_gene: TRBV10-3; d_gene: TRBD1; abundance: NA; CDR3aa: CAISAGQGADEQYF; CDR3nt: TGTGCCATCAGCGCTGGACAGGGGGCAGACGAGCAGTACTTC
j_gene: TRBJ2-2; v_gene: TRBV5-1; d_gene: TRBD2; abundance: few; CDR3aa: CASSPSSGSPGELFF; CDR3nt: TGCGCCAGCAGCCCCTCTAGCGGGAGTCCCGGGGAGCTGTTTTTT
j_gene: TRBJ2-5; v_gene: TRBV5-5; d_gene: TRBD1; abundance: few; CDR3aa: CASSSSGQGSIIRQKETQYF; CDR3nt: TGTGCCAGCAGCTCCTCGGGACAGGGATCGATTATTAGGCAAAAAGAGACCCAGTACTTC
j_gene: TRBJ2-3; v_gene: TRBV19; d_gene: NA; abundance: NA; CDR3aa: CASSIGGTLDTQYF; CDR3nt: TGTGCCAGTAGTATAGGTGGGACGTTAGATACGCAGTATTTT
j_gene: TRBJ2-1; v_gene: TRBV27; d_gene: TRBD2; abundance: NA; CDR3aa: CASSKGLAYSYNEQFF; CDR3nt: TGTGCCAGCAGTAAAGGACTAGCCTACTCCTACAATGAGCAGTTCTTC
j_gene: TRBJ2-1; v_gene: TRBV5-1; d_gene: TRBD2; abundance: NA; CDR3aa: CASSLTSGVNEQFF; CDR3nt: TGCGCCAGCAGCTTGACTAGCGGGGTCAATGAGCAGTTCTTC
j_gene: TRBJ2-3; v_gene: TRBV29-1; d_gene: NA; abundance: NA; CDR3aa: CSVDPTGSTDTQYF; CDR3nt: TGCAGCGTTGACCCCACAGGGTCCACAGATACGCAGTATTTT
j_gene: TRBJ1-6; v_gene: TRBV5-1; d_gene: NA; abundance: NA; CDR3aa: CASSPRGAEGSPLHF; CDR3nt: TGCGCCAGCAGTCCGAGGGGGGCAGAGGGTTCACCCCTCCACTTT
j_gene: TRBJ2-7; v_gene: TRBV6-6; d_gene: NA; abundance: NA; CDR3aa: CASNSPVLGSYEQYF; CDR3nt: TGTGCCAGCAATTCCCCGGTCCTGGGGTCCTACGAGCAGTACTTC
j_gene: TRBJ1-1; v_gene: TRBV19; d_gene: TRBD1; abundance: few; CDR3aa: CASSIDRGNTEAFF; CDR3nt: TGTGCCAGTAGTATCGACAGGGGGAACACTGAAGCTTTCTTT
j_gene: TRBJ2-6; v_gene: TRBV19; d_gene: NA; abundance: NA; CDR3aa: CASSTARSGANVLTF; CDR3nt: TGTGCCAGTAGTACGGCCCGCTCTGGGGCCAACGTCCTGACTTTC
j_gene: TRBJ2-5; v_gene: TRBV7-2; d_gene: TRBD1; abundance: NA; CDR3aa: CASSYGQVSPGETQYF; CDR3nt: TGTGCCAGCAGCTACGGACAGGTTTCCCCAGGAGAGACCCAGTACTTC
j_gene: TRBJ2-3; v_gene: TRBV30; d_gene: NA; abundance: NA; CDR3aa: CAWRIGTSTDTQYF; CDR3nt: TGTGCCTGGAGAATAGGCACCTCCACAGATACGCAGTATTTT
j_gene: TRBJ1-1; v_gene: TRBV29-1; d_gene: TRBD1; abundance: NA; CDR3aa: CSVRDRALNTEAFF; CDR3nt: TGCAGCGTCCGGGACAGGGCCCTGAACACTGAAGCTTTCTTT
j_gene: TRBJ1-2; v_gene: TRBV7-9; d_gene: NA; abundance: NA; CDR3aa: CASSFSRGPRGYTF; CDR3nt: TGTGCCAGCAGCTTCTCCCGGGGCCCGAGAGGCTACACCTTC
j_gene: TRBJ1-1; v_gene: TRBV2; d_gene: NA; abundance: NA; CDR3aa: CASRAQGPSTEAFF; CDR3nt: TGTGCCAGCAGAGCTCAGGGACCCAGCACTGAAGCTTTCTTT
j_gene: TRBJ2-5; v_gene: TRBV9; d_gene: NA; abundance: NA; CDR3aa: CASSTTGPGTQYF; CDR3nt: TGTGCCAGCAGCACGACAGGTCCTGGGACCCAGTACTTC
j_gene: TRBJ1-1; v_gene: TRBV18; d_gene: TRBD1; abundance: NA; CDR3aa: CASSPSQGANTEAFF; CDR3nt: TGTGCCAGCTCACCATCCCAGGGGGCAAACACTGAAGCTTTCTTT
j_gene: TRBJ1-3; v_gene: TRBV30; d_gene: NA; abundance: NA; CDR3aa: CAWSVLRGPGNTIYF; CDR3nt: TGTGCCTGGAGTGTACTACGGGGGCCCGGAAACACCATATATTTT
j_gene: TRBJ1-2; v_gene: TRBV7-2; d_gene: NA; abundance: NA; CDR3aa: CASSFLPQGYGYTF; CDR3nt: TGTGCCAGCAGCTTCCTCCCCCAGGGCTATGGCTACACCTTC
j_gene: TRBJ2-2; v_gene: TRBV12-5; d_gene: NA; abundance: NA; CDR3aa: CASGLRVGELFF; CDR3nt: TGTGCTAGTGGTTTGCGAGTGGGGGAGCTGTTTTTT
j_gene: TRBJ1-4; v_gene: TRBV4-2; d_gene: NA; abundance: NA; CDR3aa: CASSQVWDIDEKLFF; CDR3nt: TGTGCCAGCAGCCAAGTATGGGACATTGATGAAAAACTGTTTTTT
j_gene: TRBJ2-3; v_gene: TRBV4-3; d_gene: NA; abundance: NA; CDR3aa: CASSQDPPGSDTDTQYF; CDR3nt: TGCGCCAGCAGCCAAGATCCCCCGGGGAGTGACACAGATACGCAGTATTTT
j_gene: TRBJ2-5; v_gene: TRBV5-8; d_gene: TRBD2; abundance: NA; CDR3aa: CASSRGRGGKRETQYF; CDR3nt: TGTGCCAGCAGCCGCGGGAGGGGAGGAAAGCGAGAGACCCAGTACTTC
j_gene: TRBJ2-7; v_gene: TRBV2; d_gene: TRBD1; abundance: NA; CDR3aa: CASTGQGVGEQYF; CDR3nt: TGTGCCAGCACAGGACAGGGGGTCGGCGAGCAGTACTTC
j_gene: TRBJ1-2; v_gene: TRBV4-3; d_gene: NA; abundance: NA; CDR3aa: CASSQDPGGSYGYTF; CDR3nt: TGCGCCAGCAGCCAAGATCCAGGAGGGTCCTATGGCTACACCTTC
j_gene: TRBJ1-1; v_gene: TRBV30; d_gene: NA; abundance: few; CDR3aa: CAWSVPDLNTEAFF; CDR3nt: TGTGCCTGGAGTGTGCCGGACTTGAACACTGAAGCTTTCTTT
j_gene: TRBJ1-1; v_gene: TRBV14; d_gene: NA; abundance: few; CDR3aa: CASSYLGGGLEAFF; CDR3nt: TGTGCCAGCAGTTACCTCGGGGGGGGGCTAGAAGCTTTCTTT
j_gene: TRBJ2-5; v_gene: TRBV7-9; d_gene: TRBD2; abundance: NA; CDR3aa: CASSLASGKRETQYF; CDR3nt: TGTGCCAGCAGCTTAGCTAGCGGGAAGAGAGAGACCCAGTACTTC
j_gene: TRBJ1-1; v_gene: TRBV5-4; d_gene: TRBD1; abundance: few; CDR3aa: CASSLDPRGQGTEAFF; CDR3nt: TGTGCCAGCAGCTTGGACCCCAGGGGGCAGGGGACTGAAGCTTTCTTT
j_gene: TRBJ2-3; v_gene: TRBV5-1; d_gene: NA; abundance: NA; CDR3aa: CASSLNRGTISMDTQYF; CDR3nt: TGCGCCAGCAGCTTGAATCGCGGGACCATCTCGATGGATACGCAGTATTTT
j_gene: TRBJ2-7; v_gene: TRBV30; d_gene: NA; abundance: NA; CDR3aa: CAWSVNLAGGEQYF; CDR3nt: TGTGCCTGGAGTGTAAATTTGGCCGGGGGAGAGCAGTACTTC